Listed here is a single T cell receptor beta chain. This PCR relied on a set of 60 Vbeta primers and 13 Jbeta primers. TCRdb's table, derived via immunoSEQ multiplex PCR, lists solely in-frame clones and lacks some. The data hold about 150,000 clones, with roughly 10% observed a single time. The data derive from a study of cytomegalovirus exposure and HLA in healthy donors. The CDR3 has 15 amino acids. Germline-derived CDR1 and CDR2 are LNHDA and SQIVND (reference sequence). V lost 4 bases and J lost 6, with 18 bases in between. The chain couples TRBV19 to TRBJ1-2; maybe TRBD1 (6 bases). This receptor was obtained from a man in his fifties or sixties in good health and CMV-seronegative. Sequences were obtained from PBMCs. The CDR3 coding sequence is TGTGCCAGTAGTACGACGGGGCAGGGGAAGAATGGCTACACCTTC. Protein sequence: CASSTTGQGKNGYTF.